These T cell receptor beta chains were read from a single sample in a study of monozygotic twins with inflammatory bowel disease. Using the 5' RACE reads, TCRdb records one entry per CDR3 protein without DNA. The sample features roughly 150,000 distinct CDR3 sequences, with under 2.5% in its top ten. The specimen sequenced was blood. The receptor source for this set is a human donor with ulcerative colitis or Crohn's disease, or a healthy co-twin of an affected twin (not recorded which). Each CDR3 is given with its conserved first and last residue.

TRBV15	TRBJ2-7	CATSRESGGAYEQYF
TRBV14	TRBJ2-7	CASSLLRRPSYEQYF
TRBV3-1	TRBJ2-5	CASSYARTSGGETQYF
TRBV7-6	TRBJ2-3	CASSSPRQGDTDTQYF
TRBV11-1	TRBJ2-7	CASSLRGHNSYEQYF
TRBV5-5	TRBJ1-2	CASSFTPGQGGDGYTF
TRBV6-1	TRBJ1-5	CASTRPGGFGQPQHF
TRBV6-5	TRBJ1-6	CASSYSRGVSSPLHF
TRBV20-1	TRBJ1-1	CSAKQGPSRSQAFF
TRBV9	TRBJ2-1	CASSILSSRGRSEQFF
TRBV12-3/TRBV12-4	TRBJ1-3	CASSYRRDRGNTIYF
TRBV15	TRBJ2-1	CATSRRTGPNEQFF
TRBV24-1	TRBJ2-6	CATSDGSFGANVLTF
TRBV6-2/TRBV6-3	TRBJ1-2	CASSYPSRTGHGYTF
TRBV5-1	TRBJ2-1	CASSLGFGQGMNEQFF
TRBV5-1	TRBJ2-2	CASSLVPGNTGELFF
TRBV4-2	TRBJ2-7	CASSPTTRGLSYEQYF
TRBV5-1	TRBJ1-1	CASSLDGPGQRGTEAFF
TRBV9	TRBJ1-1	CASSPSLVANTEAFF
TRBV7-2	TRBJ2-4	CASSSRGPGVAKNIQYF
TRBV14	TRBJ1-6	CASSQGSWLNSPLHF
TRBV5-1	TRBJ2-6	CASSARSSGANVLTF
TRBV20-1	TRBJ2-7	CSATGTGWEQYF
TRBV5-1	TRBJ1-1	CASSLGPGGMNTEAFF
TRBV6-1	TRBJ2-3	CASTDREPADTQYF
TRBV20-1	TRBJ2-7	CSARDIGLAGIFEQYF
TRBV5-1	TRBJ2-7	CASSLGLSSYEQYF
TRBV19	TRBJ2-3	CASSITGSLGDTQYF
TRBV15	TRBJ2-7	CATSRDQGRSYEQYF
TRBV18	TRBJ1-5	CASSPGEQPQHF
TRBV5-1	TRBJ2-7	CASSGGGPSYEQYF
TRBV7-8	TRBJ1-2	CASSIGLSGYTF
TRBV7-6	TRBJ1-1	CASSLGTAPEAFF
TRBV5-1	TRBJ2-3	CASSRDRGTDTQYF
TRBV6-2/TRBV6-3	TRBJ2-1	CASRNAQGGYAANEQFF
TRBV3-1	TRBJ1-1	CASSPAWTGDTEAFF
TRBV20-1	TRBJ2-2	CSARTGRNTGELFF
TRBV20-1	TRBJ2-6	CSASIPGANVLTF
TRBV20-1	TRBJ2-7	CSASGGREPYEQYF
TRBV19	TRBJ2-1	CASRIAGTANEQFF
TRBV10-3	TRBJ2-3	CAISEFWGSTDTQYF
TRBV7-9	TRBJ2-2	CASSSGAWNTGELFF
TRBV20-1	TRBJ1-1	CSELKDFNTEAFF
TRBV6-1	TRBJ2-7	CASSPWTGLSYEQYF
TRBV4-2	TRBJ2-3	CASSQDLLAGGVNTQYF
TRBV27	TRBJ2-7	CASSLSGQLSSYEQYF
TRBV7-2	TRBJ2-7	CASSLVAHEQYF
TRBV7-3	TRBJ2-1	CASSGPGQGFYNEQFF
TRBV6-2/TRBV6-3	TRBJ2-7	CASSPPAVEQYF
TRBV7-2	TRBJ2-3	CASSFSPTDTQYF
TRBV20-1	TRBJ1-2	CSASRQGAGYTF
TRBV7-8	TRBJ2-2	CASSIRETGSFSGELFF
TRBV5-1	TRBJ1-3	CASSLAGTSTASGNTIYF
TRBV4-1	TRBJ1-6	CASSQSGAGTFNSPLHF
TRBV4-3	TRBJ1-2	CASSQDGRLWPGGSGYTF
TRBV27	TRBJ1-5	CASSLPGVGNQPQHF
TRBV20-1	TRBJ1-2	CSAGTPTNYGYTF
TRBV30	TRBJ2-3	CAWSPRLAGQYF
TRBV20-1	TRBJ2-7	CSAPDRASSYEQYF
TRBV5-1	TRBJ1-1	CASSFQPPGNTEAFF